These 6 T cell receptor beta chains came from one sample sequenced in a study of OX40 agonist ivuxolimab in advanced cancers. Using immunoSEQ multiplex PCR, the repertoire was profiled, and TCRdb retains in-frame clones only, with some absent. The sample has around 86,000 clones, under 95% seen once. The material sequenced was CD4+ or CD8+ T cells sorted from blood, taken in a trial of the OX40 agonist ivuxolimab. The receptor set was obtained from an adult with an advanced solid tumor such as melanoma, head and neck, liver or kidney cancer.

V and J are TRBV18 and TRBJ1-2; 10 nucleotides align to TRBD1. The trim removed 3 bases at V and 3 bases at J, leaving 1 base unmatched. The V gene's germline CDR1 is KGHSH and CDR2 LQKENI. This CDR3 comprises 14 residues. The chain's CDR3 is CASSPGTGDYGYTF. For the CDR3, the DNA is TGTGCCAGCTCACCCGGGACAGGGGACTATGGCTACACCTTC.

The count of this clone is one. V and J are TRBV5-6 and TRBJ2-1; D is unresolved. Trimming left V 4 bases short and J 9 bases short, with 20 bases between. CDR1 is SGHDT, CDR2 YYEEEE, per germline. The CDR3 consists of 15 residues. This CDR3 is CASSLDASPRVEQFF. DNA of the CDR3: TGTGCCAGCAGCCTGGACGCCAGTCCACGCGTTGAGCAGTTCTTC.

The CDR3 nucleotides are TGCGCCAGCAGCCAAGATCTAGTTCGACAGGTACCCCCCTACGGGAGCGGCTACACCTTC. It specifies CASSQDLVRQVPPYGSGYTF. The chain employs TRBV4-3 and TRBJ1-2; the D gene is possibly TRBD1 (6 bases). V shed 0 bases and J shed 8 bases, with 31 bases lying between them. This CDR3 spans 20 amino acids. From germline, CDR1 is LGHNA and CDR2 YSLEER.

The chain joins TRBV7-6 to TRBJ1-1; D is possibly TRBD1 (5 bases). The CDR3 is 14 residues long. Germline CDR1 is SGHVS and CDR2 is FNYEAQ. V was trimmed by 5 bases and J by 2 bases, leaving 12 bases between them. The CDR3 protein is CASSPTRDNTEAFF. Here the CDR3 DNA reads TGTGCCAGCAGCCCAACCCGGGACAACACTGAAGCTTTCTTT.

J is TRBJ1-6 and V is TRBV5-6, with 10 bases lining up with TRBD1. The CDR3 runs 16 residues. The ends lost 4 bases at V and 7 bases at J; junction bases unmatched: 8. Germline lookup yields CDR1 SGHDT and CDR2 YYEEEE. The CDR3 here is CASSPGGTGANSPLHF. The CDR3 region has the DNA TGTGCCAGCAGCCCTGGGGGGACAGGGGCCAATTCACCCCTCCACTTT.

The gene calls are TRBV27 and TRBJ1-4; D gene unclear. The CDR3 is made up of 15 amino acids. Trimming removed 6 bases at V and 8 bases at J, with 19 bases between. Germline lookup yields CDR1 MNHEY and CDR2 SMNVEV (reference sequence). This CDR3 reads CASSAYSGGNEKLFF. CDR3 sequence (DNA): TGTGCCAGCAGCGCCTACAGTGGCGGGAACGAAAAACTGTTTTTT.